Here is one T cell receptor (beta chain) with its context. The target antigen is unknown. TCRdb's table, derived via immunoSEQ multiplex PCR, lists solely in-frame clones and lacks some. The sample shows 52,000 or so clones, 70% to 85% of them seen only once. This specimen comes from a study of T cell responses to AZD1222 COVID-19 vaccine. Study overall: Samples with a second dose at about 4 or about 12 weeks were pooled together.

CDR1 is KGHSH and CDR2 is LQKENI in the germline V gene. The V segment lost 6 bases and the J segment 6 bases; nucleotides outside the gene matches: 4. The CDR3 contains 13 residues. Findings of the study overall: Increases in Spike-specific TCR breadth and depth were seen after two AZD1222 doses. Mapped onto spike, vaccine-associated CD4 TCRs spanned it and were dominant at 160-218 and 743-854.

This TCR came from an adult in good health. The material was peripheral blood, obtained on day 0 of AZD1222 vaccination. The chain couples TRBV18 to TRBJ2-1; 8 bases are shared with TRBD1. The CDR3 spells CASSDGQGNEQFF. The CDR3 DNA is TGTGCCAGCTCCGATGGACAGGGCAATGAGCAGTTCTTC. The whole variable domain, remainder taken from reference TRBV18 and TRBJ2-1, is NAGVMQNPRHLVRRRGQEARLRCSPMKGHSHVYWYRQLPEEGLKFMVYLQKENIIDESGMPKERFSAEFPKEGPSILRIQQVVRGDSAAYFCASSDGQGNEQFFGPGTRLTVL.